The present TCR beta chain was sequenced within a study of PD-1 blockade in mismatch repair-deficient tumors. This clone has just one count. What it binds is not known. PCR or immunohistochemistry showed mismatch repair deficiency in every enrolled patient. Findings and caveats of the study: Tumor-resident clones, often undetectable pretreatment in blood, expanded then contracted after pembrolizumab.

CDR1 is SGDLS, CDR2 YYNGEE, per germline. The V gene lost 0 bases and the J gene lost 0 bases, with 10 bases spanning the gap. This CDR3 has 16 amino acids. Assay used: immunoSEQ multiplex PCR; TCRdb lists only in-frame clones, some missing. The profile shows some 15,000 clones, approximately 87% of them singletons. The TCR comes from an adult with mismatch repair-deficient cancer. The rearrangement uses TRBV9 and TRBJ1-3; D gene uncertain. The sample was PBMCs, taken less than 25 weeks after starting pembrolizumab. The CDR3 region is CASSVARVSSGNTIYF. CDR3 nucleotides: TGTGCCAGCAGCGTAGCTCGGGTGAGCTCTGGAAACACCATATATTTT.